This T cell receptor (beta chain) was recorded in a study of siplizumab effects on memory and regulatory T cells. Germline V gene sequence: CDR1 LNHDA, CDR2 SQIVND (reference sequence). The CDR3 is 14 residues long. Trimming took off 6 bases at V and 1 base at J, with 13 bases between the two ends. Note on this clone: Other DNA sequences in the same sample also yield this CDR3.

TCRdb keeps only in-frame clones here, not all; method: immunoSEQ multiplex PCR. The table has around 100,000 clones, over 90% seen once; the top ten hold about 0.62%. The sequence derives from a human donor in good health. The chain links TRBV19 to TRBJ2-7; possible D gene TRBD2, 6 bases. The specimen was Tregs sorted from blood. The CDR3, as DNA: TGTGCCAGTAGCATCGGGAGAAGTTCCTACGAGCAGTACTTC. As protein: CASSIGRSSYEQYF.